Shown below are 32 T cell receptor beta chains from a single sample sequenced in a study of beta chain features in type 1 diabetes. The entirety of the isolated RNA underwent reverse transcription, so expressed TCRB transcripts were sequenced. Data came from immunoSEQ multiplex PCR; TCRdb stores just in-frame clones and leaves some out. Of under 900,000 clones in the sample, about a sixth were seen once. Sequenced: naive CD4+ T cells from blood. The receptors here all came from a woman under 30 in good health.

V and J are TRBV28 and TRBJ1-1; D gene uncertain. The germline gives CDR1 MDHEN, CDR2 SYDVKM. The CDR3 totals 13 residues. The V end was cut by 5 bases, the J end by 5 bases, with 12 bases between. CDR3: CASSPFLGTEAFF. Written as DNA, the CDR3 is TGTGCCAGCAGTCCATTCTTGGGGACTGAAGCTTTCTTT.

This clone was found a few times. This chain links TRBV29-1 with TRBJ1-6; TRBD1 matches 8 bases. The germline V gene has CDR1 SQVTM and CDR2 ANQGSEA. The trim removed 3 bases at V and 14 bases at J, leaving 3 bases unmatched. The CDR3 contains 11 residues. The CDR3 sequence is CSVDTGGTLHF. The CDR3 DNA sequence: TGCAGCGTTGACACAGGGGGGACCCTCCACTTT.

This clone was found a few times. This chain links TRBV25-1 with TRBJ2-1; D assignment may be TRBD1 or TRBD2 (7 bases each). The CDR3 has 17 amino acids. Germline CDR1 and CDR2: MGHDK and SYGVNS. V was pared by 4 bases and J by 7 bases, with 23 bases between. CDR3 residues: CASSGTGLGIMVNEQFF. The CDR3 DNA is TGTGCCAGCAGTGGGACAGGACTAGGCATTATGGTAAATGAGCAGTTCTTC.

Only a few counts were recorded for this clone. This rearrangement joins TRBV5-6 to TRBJ1-4; TRBD1 matches 8 bases. CDR1 and CDR2 from the germline V gene are SGHDT and YYEEEE. V was clipped by 2 bases and J by 11 bases; unmatched bases: 5. The CDR3 runs to 13 residues. The CDR3 DNA reads TGTGCCAGCAGCTTTGGACAGGGAGGGAAACTGTTTTTT. It specifies CASSFGQGGKLFF.

This clone was counted a few times. The chain links TRBV6-1 to TRBJ2-1; D tentatively reads TRBD1 or TRBD2 (5 bases each). The germline V gene encodes CDR1 MNHNS and CDR2 SASEGT. V was clipped by 7 bases and J by 11 bases, with 15 bases between them. The CDR3 has 12 residues. This chain's CDR3 is CASKRGREKQFF. CDR3 nucleotide sequence: TGTGCCAGCAAGAGGGGCCGGGAAAAGCAGTTCTTC.

The genes are TRBV30 and TRBJ2-1; 8 positions match TRBD2. Trimming at V came to 4 bases and at J to 4 bases, leaving 6 bases not matched to a gene. The CDR3 runs 14 residues. Per the germline V gene, CDR1 is GTSNPN and CDR2 is SVGIG (reference sequence). DNA for the CDR3: TGTGCCTGGACCGGAGGACTAGCTTACAATGAGCAGTTCTTC. This gives the protein CAWTGGLAYNEQFF.

This clone has just a few counts. In DNA form, the CDR3 reads TGTGCCAGCAACCCTAGCCGAACCGGGGAGCTGTTTTTT. It codes for CASNPSRTGELFF. V is TRBV2 and J is TRBJ2-2; a weak D match, TRBD2 (5 bases). V shed 7 bases and J shed 5 bases, with 11 bases lying between them. CDR1 and CDR2 (germline): SNHLY, FYNNEI. The CDR3 length is 13 residues.

In its sample, this clone was seen a few times. The chain couples TRBV7-8 to TRBJ2-1; the D is unclear. The CDR3 runs 13 residues. V shed 0 bases and J shed 6 bases, with 6 bases lying between them. The germline V gene encodes CDR1 SGHVS and CDR2 FQNEAQ. The CDR3 DNA reads as TGTGCCAGCAGCTTAGCTGGAGTCAATGAGCAGTTCTTC. This sequence encodes CASSLAGVNEQFF. Full variable domain (missing parts from reference TRBV7-8 and TRBJ2-1): GAGVSQSPRYKVAKRGQDVALRCDPISGHVSLFWYQQALGQGPEFLTYFQNEAQLDKSGLPSDRFFAERPEGSVSTLKIQRTQQEDSAVYLCASSLAGVNEQFFGPGTRLTVL.

The J gene is TRBJ2-6, the V gene TRBV28, with 7 positions matching TRBD1. V trimming: 7 bases; J trimming: 1 base; junction bases outside the gene matches: 4. The germline V gene encodes CDR1 MDHEN and CDR2 SYDVKM. The length of the CDR3 is 15 residues. Here the CDR3 reads CASIPTGSGANVLTF. CDR3 in DNA: TGTGCCAGCATCCCGACAGGGTCTGGGGCCAACGTCCTGACTTTC.

This clone was recorded a few times. The J gene is TRBJ1-2, the V gene TRBV13; a weak D match, TRBD1 (6 bases). The length of the CDR3 is 15 residues. CDR1 and CDR2 from the germline V gene are PRHDT and FYEKMQ (reference sequence). The V end lost 6 bases, the J end lost 1 base, and 15 bases lay between the germline ends. CDR3 sequence: CASSQSPQGNYGYTF. CDR3 DNA: TGTGCCAGCAGTCAAAGCCCACAGGGTAACTATGGCTACACCTTC.

This sequence joins TRBV28 and TRBJ2-4; TRBD2 aligns across 9 bases. CDR1 MDHEN and CDR2 SYDVKM come from the germline V gene. CDR3 length: 16 residues. The ends lost 0 bases at V and 0 bases at J; junction bases unmatched: 0. CDR3 protein: CASSLWTSGAKNIQYF. CDR3 DNA: TGTGCCAGCAGTTTATGGACTAGCGGAGCCAAAAACATTCAGTACTTC.

This sequence joins TRBV14 and TRBJ1-2; no clear D. V dropped 3 bases and J dropped 7 bases, with 18 bases sitting between them. This CDR3 region has 15 residues. Germline values: CDR1 SGHDN, CDR2 FVKESK. For the CDR3, the DNA is TGTGCCAGCAGCCAGAGACGAGGATTACTCGGTGGCTACACCTTC. Its translation: CASSQRRGLLGGYTF.

The chain employs TRBV14 and TRBJ1-1; D is unclear. This CDR3 has 16 amino acids. Germline V lookup: CDR1 SGHDN, CDR2 FVKESK. Trimming pared 3 bases from V and 0 bases from J, leaving 14 bases between. DNA for the CDR3: TGTGCCAGCAGCCACGACCCGTGGCGATTGAACACTGAAGCTTTCTTT. It is translated as CASSHDPWRLNTEAFF.

On this clone itself: Other DNA sequences from this sample encode an identical CDR3 as well. The chain carries TRBV27 and TRBJ1-2; TRBD1 might be the D (5 bases). The CDR3 extends over 13 amino acids. Germline CDR1 reads MNHEY; CDR2 reads SMNVEV (reference sequence). Trimming cost V 2 bases and J 5 bases, with 9 bases left between them. The CDR3 DNA follows: TGTGCCAGCAGTTTACGGGGGGTTTATGGCTACACCTTC. Translation gives CASSLRGVYGYTF.

This clone was seen a few times. V and J are TRBV7-3 and TRBJ2-7; 9 bases match TRBD1. CDR1 SGHTA and CDR2 FQGTGA come from the germline V gene. V was clipped by 1 base and J by 2 bases; unmatched bases: 15. The CDR3 spans 19 residues. CDR3 region: CASSLIWGRERDRAYEQYF. The CDR3, as DNA: TGTGCCAGCAGCTTAATATGGGGACGGGAGCGGGACAGGGCCTACGAGCAGTACTTC.

J is TRBJ2-1 and V is TRBV4-2, with D possibly TRBD2 on 7 matching bases. Deletions cut 1 base from V and 7 bases from J, with 23 bases between. Germline V gene data show CDR1 as LGHNA and CDR2 as YNFKEQ. The CDR3 is 18 amino acids. The CDR3 spells CASSQVDDGGAGPNEQFF. CDR3 nucleotide sequence: TGTGCCAGCAGCCAAGTGGATGATGGGGGGGCCGGACCAAATGAGCAGTTCTTC.

The J gene is TRBJ2-2, the V gene TRBV10-1; 7 nucleotides agree with TRBD2. Germline CDR1 and CDR2: WNHNN and SYGVQD (reference sequence). Losses at the gene ends were 8 bases for V and 5 bases for J; bases not matched to a gene: 11. The CDR3 extends over 15 amino acids. CDR3 sequence: CASLLAGPGTGELFF. In nucleotides, the CDR3 is TGCGCCAGCCTTTTAGCGGGTCCCGGAACCGGGGAGCTGTTTTTT.

The V call is TRBV27, the J call TRBJ1-2; D is unresolved. CDR1 and CDR2 (germline): MNHEY, SMNVEV (reference sequence). The CDR3 runs 18 residues. Trimming shortened V by 0 bases and J by 4 bases, and 21 bases separated the two germline ends. The CDR3 sequence is CASSLSVVAAFSPYGYTF. In nucleotides, the CDR3 is TGTGCCAGCAGTTTATCCGTAGTGGCAGCCTTCTCACCCTATGGCTACACCTTC.

The chain is built from TRBV27 and TRBJ2-7; D possibly uses TRBD1 or TRBD2 (5 bases each). The CDR3 is made up of 15 amino acids. The V and J ends lost 5 bases and 4 bases respectively, with 18 bases between them. Germline CDR1 reads MNHEY; CDR2 reads SMNVEV (reference sequence). In DNA, the CDR3 is TGTGCCAGCAGTCCCCCCGGGACCGGGCGGTACGAGCAGTACTTC. Translation: CASSPPGTGRYEQYF.

The gene calls are TRBV11-2 and TRBJ2-1, with 10 nucleotides matching TRBD2. This CDR3 has 16 residues. Germline lookup yields CDR1 SGHAT and CDR2 FQNNGV. Unmatched junction bases numbered 7, after V lost 1 base and J lost 7 bases. CDR3 in DNA: TGTGCCAGCAGCTTAGGGTCCAGCGGGAGGGCGAATGAGCAGTTCTTC. Amino acid sequence: CASSLGSSGRANEQFF.

This clone turned up a few times. This chain connects TRBV2 to TRBJ2-5; 12 bases agree with TRBD2. This CDR3 contains 16 residues. V lost 4 bases, J lost 0 bases, and 3 bases stayed unmatched. The germline V gene encodes CDR1 SNHLY and CDR2 FYNNEI. CDR3 sequence reads: CASSVGTSGHQETQYF. Written as DNA, the CDR3 is TGTGCCAGCAGTGTCGGGACTAGCGGGCACCAAGAGACCCAGTACTTC.

This clone was found a few times. The chain employs TRBV7-2 and TRBJ2-3, with 7 bases that match TRBD2. With 6 bases clipped from V and 6 bases from J, the junction kept 12 bases outside the gene matches. Germline V gene sequence: CDR1 SGHTA, CDR2 FQGNSA. CDR3 length: 15 amino acids. The CDR3 region is CASRKRDAMVDTQYF. The CDR3 DNA is TGTGCCAGCAGAAAGCGGGACGCGATGGTGGATACGCAGTATTTT.

V gene TRBV6-5 combines with J gene TRBJ1-5; 11 positions match TRBD1. V lost 7 bases, J lost 11 bases, and 7 bases stayed unmatched. Germline V gene lookup returns CDR1 MNHEY and CDR2 SVGAGI. This CDR3 spans 13 amino acids. CDR3 sequence (DNA): TGTGCCAGCATCGGACAGGGGGCAGGGGCCCAGCATTTT. This gives the protein CASIGQGAGAQHF.

This clone was detected only a few times. The chain employs TRBV2 and TRBJ2-3; TRBD1 agrees at 7 bases. Germline V CDR1 and CDR2: SNHLY, FYNNEI. Germline trimming cut 6 bases from V and 0 bases from J; bases unmatched to any gene: 3. The CDR3 totals 14 residues. The CDR3 nucleotides read TGTGCCAGCAGGGGGACAGTTAGCACAGATACGCAGTATTTT. It yields the protein CASRGTVSTDTQYF.

The rearrangement joins TRBV12-2 to TRBJ1-1. TRBV12-2 is a pseudogene locus. The CDR3 length is 13 residues. The CDR3 DNA is TGTGCCCTAGACGGTCGGGAGAACACTGAAGCTTTCTTT. This translates into CALDGRENTEAFF.

This clone turned up a few times. Other nucleotide sequences from this sample produce the same CDR3. The rearrangement joins TRBV9 to TRBJ1-2; 7 nucleotides align to TRBD1. CDR1 SGDLS and CDR2 YYNGEE come from the germline V gene. J lost 3 bases, V lost 2 bases, and 1 base had no gene match. The CDR3 sequence is 13 residues long. This chain's CDR3 is CASSVDRDYGYTF. CDR3 coding DNA: TGTGCCAGCAGCGTTGACAGGGACTATGGCTACACCTTC. The full variable domain, with the rest looked up from reference TRBV9 and TRBJ1-2, is DSGVTQTPKHLITATGQRVTLRCSPRSGDLSVYWYQQSLDQGLQFLIQYYNGEERAKGNILERFSAQQFPDLHSELNLSSLELGDSALYFCASSVDRDYGYTFGSGTRLTVV.

V usage is TRBV14 and J usage is TRBJ2-7, with a tentative D call TRBD1 (6 bases). Germline CDR1 reads SGHDN; CDR2 reads FVKESK. Between the trimmed V and J ends, which lost 4 bases and 10 bases, there was a span of 23 bases. The CDR3 sequence is 15 residues long. This CDR3 reads CASSPYPRTAQSQYF. CDR3 DNA sequence: TGTGCCAGCAGCCCTTACCCTAGGACAGCACAATCCCAGTACTTC. Based on the CDR3 plus reference TRBV14 and TRBJ2-7, the full variable domain is EAGVTQFPSHSVIEKGQTVTLRCDPISGHDNLYWYRRVMGKEIKFLLHFVKESKQDESGMPNNRFLAERTGGTYSTLKVQPAELEDSGVYFCASSPYPRTAQSQYFGPGTRLTVT.

The V call is TRBV5-6, the J call TRBJ2-1; 12 nucleotides agree with TRBD2. J was trimmed by 6 bases and V by 4 bases; bases with no gene match: 5. There are 15 residues in the CDR3. Germline loops: CDR1 SGHDT, CDR2 YYEEEE. The CDR3 here is CASSPRLAGVNEQFF. CDR3 bases: TGTGCCAGCAGCCCTAGACTAGCGGGAGTCAATGAGCAGTTCTTC.

V and J are TRBV18 and TRBJ2-3; the D is unclear. Germline CDR1 KGHSH, CDR2 LQKENI. This CDR3 spans 13 amino acids. V dropped 6 bases and J dropped 4 bases, with 11 bases sitting between them. The CDR3 DNA is TGTGCCAGCTCTCCGAGGTCGTCAGATACGCAGTATTTT. As protein: CASSPRSSDTQYF.

The V and J genes are TRBV2 and TRBJ2-1, with 8 nucleotides matching TRBD2. The germline gives CDR1 SNHLY, CDR2 FYNNEI. Germline trimming cut 6 bases from V and 6 bases from J; bases unmatched to any gene: 1. The CDR3 runs to 12 residues. CDR3 sequence: CASRGTSNEQFF. CDR3 nucleotide sequence: TGTGCCAGCAGGGGGACTAGCAATGAGCAGTTCTTC.

The gene calls are TRBV18 and TRBJ2-2; the D gene is possibly TRBD1 (6 bases). Trimming stripped 4 bases from V and 2 bases from J, with 14 bases between. CDR3 length: 16 amino acids. Germline lookup yields CDR1 KGHSH and CDR2 LQKENI. The CDR3 loop reads CASSQIPDRNTGELFF. Here the CDR3 DNA reads TGTGCCAGCTCACAAATTCCGGACAGAAACACCGGGGAGCTGTTTTTT.

The chain carries TRBV9 and TRBJ2-2; 7 bases match TRBD1. V was pared by 0 bases and J by 9 bases, with 11 bases of the junction left unmatched. The CDR3 has 16 amino acids. CDR1 SGDLS and CDR2 YYNGEE come from the germline V gene. CDR3 sequence (DNA): TGTGCCAGCAGCGTAGCTGTGACAGGGTTACTGCGGGAGCTGTTTTTT. Its translation: CASSVAVTGLLRELFF.